This T cell receptor beta chain comes out of a study of T cell responses to AZD1222 COVID-19 vaccine. Repertoires were generated with immunoSEQ multiplex PCR, while TCRdb's copy carries only in-frame clones and drops some. The table records 80,000 or so clones, 87% of them present only once. On this clone itself: The antigen remains unidentified.

Germline CDR1 and CDR2: SGHDN and FVKESK. The V and J ends lost 1 base and 1 base, in that order; junction bases with no gene match: 6. There are 16 residues in the CDR3. Study findings and constraints: There were mostly white British donors and more females than males, and clonal diversity was possibly underestimated. Nearly half of the spike-specific TCRs reportedly recognize variant regions that carry no mutations.

This chain joins TRBV14 and TRBJ1-1; 7 nucleotides align to TRBD1. The TCR sequence derives from an adult in good health. The starting material was peripheral blood, obtained on day 0 of AZD1222 vaccination. The chain's CDR3 is CASSQGDSLPNTEAFF. In nucleotides, the CDR3 is TGTGCCAGCAGCCAAGGGGACAGCCTTCCGAACACTGAAGCTTTCTTT.